The sequence of this T cell receptor beta chain was determined in a study of T cell responses to AZD1222 COVID-19 vaccine. Overall study findings and caveats: At 160-218 and 743-854, vaccine-associated CD4 TCRs were dominant, and they spanned spike. Sampled repertoires all dated from after the peak T cell response. White British donors predominated, females outnumbered males, and clonal diversity was possibly underestimated. Spike-specific TCRs gained breadth and depth after people received two AZD1222 doses.

About this clone itself: The antigen remains undetermined.

Measured with immunoSEQ multiplex PCR; TCRdb has only the in-frame clones, and not every one. The data hold more than 80,000 clones, with about 90% observed a single time. This CDR3 comprises 16 residues. The V end was cut by 2 bases, the J end by 3 bases, with 17 bases between. Germline V gene sequence: CDR1 SGHDN, CDR2 FVKESK. This material consisted of peripheral blood, taken 28 days after the second AZD1222 dose. The gene calls are TRBV14 and TRBJ2-7, with D perhaps given as TRBD1 or TRBD2 (7 bases each). The sequence was obtained from an adult who received the AZD1222 COVID-19 vaccine. DNA of the CDR3: TGTGCCAGCAGCCAATGGGGGGGGACAGCAATCTACGAGCAGTACTTC. This translates into CASSQWGGTAIYEQYF.